The 21 T cell receptor beta chains given below trace back to one sample, sequenced in a study of blood T cell repertoires in COVID-19. The protocol was immunoSEQ multiplex PCR, while the TCRdb copy is restricted to in-frame clones and leaves out a portion. This repertoire shows approximately 200,000 clones, approximately 85% found once; its top ten account for approximately 10%. Specimen: PBMCs or T cells enriched from blood (not recorded which). The receptors originated from a man aged 40-49 years who had recovered from COVID-19.

The V gene is TRBV7-9, the J gene TRBJ1-1; 9 bases fit TRBD1. There are 17 residues in the CDR3. V dropped 5 bases and J dropped 3; count of bases not matched to a gene: 13. The germline V gene has CDR1 SEHNR and CDR2 FQNEAQ (reference sequence). The CDR3 protein is CASSLAGQGFADTEAFF. The CDR3 DNA reads as TGTGCCAGCAGCCTCGCCGGACAGGGGTTCGCGGACACTGAAGCTTTCTTT. The whole variable domain, remainder taken from reference TRBV7-9 and TRBJ1-1, is DTGVSQNPRHKITKRGQNVTFRCDPISEHNRLYWYRQTLGQGPEFLTYFQNEAQLEKSRLLSDRFSAERPKGSFSTLEIQRTEQGDSAMYLCASSLAGQGFADTEAFFGQGTRLTVV.

The rearrangement joins TRBV14 to TRBJ1-4; D ambiguous. From germline, CDR1 is SGHDN and CDR2 FVKESK. This CDR3 comprises 16 residues. V lost 5 bases and J 0 bases, leaving 13 bases between the germline ends. The CDR3 loop reads CASSGRLGATNEKLFF. The CDR3, as DNA: TGTGCCAGCAGCGGGCGGCTCGGGGCAACTAATGAAAAACTGTTTTTT.

The gene calls are TRBV4-1 and TRBJ2-3; 7 bases are a match to TRBD2. From germline, CDR1 is MGHRA and CDR2 YSYEKL. The CDR3 covers 15 residues. Unmatched junction bases numbered 6, after V lost 4 bases and J lost 2 bases. In DNA form, the CDR3 reads TGCGCCAGCAGCCGCGGGAGATTGAACACAGATACGCAGTATTTT. It specifies CASSRGRLNTDTQYF.

This chain joins TRBV6-2 or TRBV6-3 and TRBJ2-1; 10 nucleotides match TRBD2. Germline trimming cut 0 bases from V and 8 bases from J; bases unmatched to any gene: 10. The CDR3 extends over 17 amino acids. The germline V gene encodes CDR1 MNHEY and CDR2 SVGEGT. The CDR3 nucleotides read TGTGCCAGCAGTTACTCTATTACTAGCGGGGCGGTCGATGAGCAGTTCTTC. Amino acid sequence: CASSYSITSGAVDEQFF.

V gene TRBV2 combines with J gene TRBJ1-1; D unresolved. CDR1 and CDR2 (germline): SNHLY, FYNNEI. Trimming removed 4 bases from V and 4 bases from J, with 13 bases in between. CDR3 size: 14 residues. The CDR3 DNA is TGTGCCAGCAGTGTAGAGGTGTTGTCCACTGAAGCTTTCTTT. Its protein product is CASSVEVLSTEAFF. Filled out from reference TRBV2 and TRBJ1-1, the complete variable domain reads EPEVTQTPSHQVTQMGQEVILRCVPISNHLYFYWYRQILGQKVEFLVSFYNNEISEKSEIFDDQFSVERPDGSNFTLKIRSTKLEDSAMYFCASSVEVLSTEAFFGQGTRLTVV.

The CDR3: CASSFGSNNYGYTF. The CDR3 bases are TGTGCCAGCAGTTTTGGCAGTAACAACTATGGCTACACCTTC. The chain recombines TRBV27 with TRBJ1-2; D is unclear. The CDR3 has 14 residues. V gave up 3 bases and J gave up 2 bases, with 10 bases separating them. Germline-derived CDR1 and CDR2 are MNHEY and SMNVEV (reference sequence).

V usage is TRBV11-2 and J usage is TRBJ2-2; possible D gene TRBD1, 5 bases. Germline lookup yields CDR1 SGHAT and CDR2 FQNNGV. The V end lost 3 bases, the J end lost 3 bases, and 8 bases lay between the germline ends. This CDR3 region has 14 residues. CDR3 DNA: TGTGCCAGCAGCTTCGGCAGGGACACCGGGGAGCTGTTTTTT. Protein: CASSFGRDTGELFF.

The chain recombines TRBV12-3 or TRBV12-4 with TRBJ1-1; D is perhaps TRBD1 (5 bases). V was trimmed by 7 bases and J by 12 bases, leaving 15 bases between them. The CDR3 length is 11 residues. The CDR3 nucleotides read TGTGCCAGCAACCTAGGCGGGGGAACTTTCTTT. The encoded protein is CASNLGGGTFF.

The chain uses TRBV7-3 and TRBJ2-3, with D possibly matching TRBD1 (6 bases). V shed 1 base and J shed 4 bases, with 9 bases lying between them. The CDR3 has 14 amino acids. Germline V CDR1 and CDR2: SGHTA, FQGTGA. CDR3 protein: CASSLIQGADTQYF. CDR3 DNA: TGTGCCAGCAGCTTAATACAGGGTGCAGATACGCAGTATTTT.

V is TRBV10-1 and J is TRBJ2-1, with 7 nucleotides matching TRBD1. The trim removed 4 bases at V and 3 bases at J, leaving 3 bases unmatched. CDR1 is WNHNN and CDR2 is SYGVQD in the germline V gene (reference sequence). This CDR3 is 14 amino acids long. CDR3 nucleotides: TGCGCCAGCAGTGCGACAGGGAGCTACAATGAGCAGTTCTTC. As protein: CASSATGSYNEQFF.

J is TRBJ2-6 and V is TRBV25-1; no reliable D call. Trimming left V 4 bases short and J 2 bases short, with 6 bases between. This CDR3 contains 14 residues. Germline V CDR1 and CDR2: MGHDK, SYGVNS. Here the CDR3 DNA reads TGTGCCAGCAGTGCCGCGACTGGGGCCAACGTCCTGACTTTC. Residues: CASSAATGANVLTF. Together with reference TRBV25-1 and TRBJ2-6, the CDR3 gives the full variable domain: EADIYQTPRYLVIGTGKKITLECSQTMGHDKMYWYQQDPGMELHLIHYSYGVNSTEKGDLSSESTVSRIRTEHFPLTLESARPSHTSQYLCASSAATGANVLTFGAGSRLTVL.

Only a few counts were recorded for this clone. This chain joins TRBV11-2 and TRBJ2-7; D gene unclear. V dropped 1 base and J dropped 0 bases, with 7 bases sitting between them. The CDR3 is 14 amino acids. Germline lookup yields CDR1 SGHAT and CDR2 FQNNGV. The DNA for the CDR3 is TGTGCCAGCAGCTTAGGTCACAGCTCCTACGAGCAGTACTTC. Translation gives CASSLGHSSYEQYF.

J is TRBJ2-3 and V is TRBV11-3, with D possibly being TRBD1 (5 bases). With 3 bases removed from V and 1 base from J, the gap between germline ends came to 8 bases. The CDR3 spans 14 residues. Germline loops: CDR1 SGHNT, CDR2 YENEEA. CDR3 in amino acids: CASSFSGRTDTQYF. DNA for the CDR3: TGTGCCAGCAGCTTTTCAGGGCGCACAGATACGCAGTATTTT.

The chain joins TRBV5-4 to TRBJ1-6; 8 nucleotides line up with TRBD1. V was pared by 3 bases and J by 9 bases, with 11 bases of the junction left unmatched. This CDR3 spans 16 amino acids. Per the germline V gene, CDR1 is SGHNT and CDR2 is YYREEE (reference sequence). The CDR3 reads CASSSGGRGNGSPLHF. The CDR3, as DNA: TGTGCCAGCAGCTCAGGGGGCAGGGGTAACGGTTCACCCCTCCACTTT.

J is TRBJ1-1 and V is TRBV11-3, with D perhaps TRBD1 (5 bases). The V end was cut by 6 bases, the J end by 7 bases, with 15 bases between. From germline, CDR1 is SGHNT and CDR2 YENEEA. This CDR3 comprises 13 residues. The CDR3 sequence: CASSVGGDYEAFF. CDR3 DNA: TGTGCCAGCAGTGTCGGAGGGGACTATGAAGCTTTCTTT.

In its sample, this clone was seen once. The chain uses TRBV20-1 and TRBJ2-1; maybe TRBD1 (5 bases). The CDR3 spans 14 residues. With 3 bases removed from V and 5 bases from J, the gap between germline ends came to 14 bases. The germline V gene encodes CDR1 DFQATT and CDR2 SNEGSKA (reference sequence). CDR3 nucleotides: TGCAGTGCTAGTAGAATAGGGGTCCACAATGAGCAGTTCTTC. Protein sequence: CSASRIGVHNEQFF.

The chain couples TRBV2 to TRBJ2-5; 8 positions match TRBD1. The germline CDR1 and CDR2 sequences are SNHLY and FYNNEI. J was trimmed by 3 bases and V by 8 bases; bases with no gene match: 11. The CDR3 is 15 residues long. CDR3 loop: CASGSQGAVEETQYF. The CDR3 region has the DNA TGTGCCAGCGGGAGCCAGGGGGCGGTTGAAGAGACCCAGTACTTC.

Only one count was recorded for this clone. This chain joins TRBV27 and TRBJ1-5, with 7 bases that match TRBD1. The CDR3 contains 15 residues. The ends lost 4 bases at V and 9 bases at J; junction bases unmatched: 12. Germline lookup yields CDR1 MNHEY and CDR2 SMNVEV (reference sequence). The CDR3 is CASSSGTALNRPQHF. Here the CDR3 DNA reads TGTGCCAGCAGTTCGGGGACAGCCTTAAATAGGCCCCAGCATTTT.

V and J are TRBV6-5 and TRBJ1-2; weak D call: TRBD1 (5 bases). Germline V gene data show CDR1 as MNHEY and CDR2 as SVGAGI. Trimming took 10 bases from V and 0 from J, leaving 12 bases between them. The CDR3 runs 13 residues. The CDR3, as DNA: TGTGCCACCCAAGGGGAAGCTAACTATGGCTACACCTTC. The encoded protein is CATQGEANYGYTF.

This chain uses TRBV2 with TRBJ1-2, with D hard to call. Trimming pared 7 bases from V and 0 bases from J, leaving 6 bases between. Germline CDR1 reads SNHLY; CDR2 reads FYNNEI. The length of the CDR3 is 12 residues. The CDR3 DNA reads as TGTGCCAGCAACGCGGCTAACTATGGCTACACCTTC. It is translated as CASNAANYGYTF.

The rearrangement uses TRBV28 and TRBJ2-1; 8 bases match TRBD2. The junction had 7 bases not matched to a gene; V was cut back by 3 bases and J by 9 bases. CDR3 length: 14 amino acids. Germline CDR1 and CDR2: MDHEN and SYDVKM. CDR3 nucleotide sequence: TGTGCCAGCAGTTTGGACTATCGGGAGGGTGAGCAGTTCTTC. Protein: CASSLDYREGEQFF. The complete variable domain, with remaining parts taken from reference TRBV28 and TRBJ2-1, reads DVKVTQSSRYLVKRTGEKVFLECVQDMDHENMFWYRQDPGLGLRLIYFSYDVKMKEKGDIPEGYSVSREKKERFSLILESASTNQTSMYLCASSLDYREGEQFFGPGTRLTVL.